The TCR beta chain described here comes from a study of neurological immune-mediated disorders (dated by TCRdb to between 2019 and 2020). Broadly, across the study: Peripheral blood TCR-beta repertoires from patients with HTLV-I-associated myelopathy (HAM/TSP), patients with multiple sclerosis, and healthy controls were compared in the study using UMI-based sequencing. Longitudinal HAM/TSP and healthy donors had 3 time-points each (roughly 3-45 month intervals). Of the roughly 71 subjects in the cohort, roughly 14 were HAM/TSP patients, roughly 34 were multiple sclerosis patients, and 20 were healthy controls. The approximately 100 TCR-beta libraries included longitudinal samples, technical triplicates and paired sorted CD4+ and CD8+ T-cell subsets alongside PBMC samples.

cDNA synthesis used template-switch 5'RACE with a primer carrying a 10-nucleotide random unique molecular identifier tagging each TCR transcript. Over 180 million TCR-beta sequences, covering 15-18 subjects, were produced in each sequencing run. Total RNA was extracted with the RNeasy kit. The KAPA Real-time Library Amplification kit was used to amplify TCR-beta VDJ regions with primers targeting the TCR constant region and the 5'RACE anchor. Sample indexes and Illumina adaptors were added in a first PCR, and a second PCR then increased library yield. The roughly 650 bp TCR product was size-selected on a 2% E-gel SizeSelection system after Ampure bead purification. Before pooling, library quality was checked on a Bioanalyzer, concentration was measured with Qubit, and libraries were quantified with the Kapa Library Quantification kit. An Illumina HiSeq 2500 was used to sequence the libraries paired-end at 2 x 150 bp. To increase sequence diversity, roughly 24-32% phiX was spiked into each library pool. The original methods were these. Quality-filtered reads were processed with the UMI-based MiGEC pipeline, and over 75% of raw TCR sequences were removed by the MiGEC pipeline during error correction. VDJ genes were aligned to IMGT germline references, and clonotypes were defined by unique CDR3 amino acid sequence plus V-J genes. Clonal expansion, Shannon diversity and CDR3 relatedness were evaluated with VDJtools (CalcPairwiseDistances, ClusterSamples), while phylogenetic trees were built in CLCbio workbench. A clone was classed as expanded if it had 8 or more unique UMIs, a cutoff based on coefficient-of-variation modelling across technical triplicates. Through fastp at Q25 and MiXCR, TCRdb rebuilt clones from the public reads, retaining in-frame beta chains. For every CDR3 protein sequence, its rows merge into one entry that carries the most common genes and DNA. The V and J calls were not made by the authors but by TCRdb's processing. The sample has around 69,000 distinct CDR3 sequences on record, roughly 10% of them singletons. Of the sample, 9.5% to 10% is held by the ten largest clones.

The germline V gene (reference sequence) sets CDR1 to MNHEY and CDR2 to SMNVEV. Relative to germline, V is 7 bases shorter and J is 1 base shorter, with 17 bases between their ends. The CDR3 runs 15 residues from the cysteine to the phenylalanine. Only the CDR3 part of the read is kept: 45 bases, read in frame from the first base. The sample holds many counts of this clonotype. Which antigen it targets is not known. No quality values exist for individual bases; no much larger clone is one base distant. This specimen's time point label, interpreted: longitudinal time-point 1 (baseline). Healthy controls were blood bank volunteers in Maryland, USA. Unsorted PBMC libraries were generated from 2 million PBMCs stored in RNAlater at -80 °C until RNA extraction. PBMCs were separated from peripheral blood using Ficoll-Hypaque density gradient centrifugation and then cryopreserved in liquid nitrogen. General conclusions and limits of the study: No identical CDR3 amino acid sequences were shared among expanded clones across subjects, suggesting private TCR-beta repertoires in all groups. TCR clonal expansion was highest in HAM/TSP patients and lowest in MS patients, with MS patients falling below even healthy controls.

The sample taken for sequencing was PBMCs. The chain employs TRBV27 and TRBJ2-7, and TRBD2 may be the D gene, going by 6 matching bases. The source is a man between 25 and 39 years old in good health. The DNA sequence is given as TGTGCCAGCAAAAGATCGGGGGTTTCATCCTACGAGCAGTACTTC. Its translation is CASKRSGVSSYEQYF.